These T cell receptor beta chains were read from a single sample in a study of beta chain features in type 1 diabetes. Libraries were prepared by immunoSEQ multiplex PCR; TCRdb keeps only in-frame clonotypes and omits some of them. The sample shows 600,000 or so clones, over 12% of them seen only once. Sequencing input: naive CD4+ T cells from blood. These receptors were obtained from a man aged 18-30 years with type 1 diabetes. Both conserved end residues are part of each CDR3. The D gene is left open where the match is weak. Only part of the rows carry a size: once, few, many, or a class if the clone is expanded.

D gene: NA; J gene: TRBJ2-1; clone size: few; V gene: TRBV30; CDR3 DNA: TGTGCCCTCACAGGAGTCGGATACAATGAGCAGTTCTTC; CDR3 protein: CALTGVGYNEQFF
D gene: NA; J gene: TRBJ1-2; clone size: NA; V gene: TRBV27; CDR3 DNA: TGTGCCAGCAGGCCACAGGGTCTCGGGGGCTACACCTTC; CDR3 protein: CASRPQGLGGYTF
D gene: TRBD2; J gene: TRBJ2-1; clone size: NA; V gene: TRBV5-1; CDR3 DNA: TGCGCCAGCAGCTTGGCCCCGACTAGCGGGAGGGGGTATGAGCAGTTCTTC; CDR3 protein: CASSLAPTSGRGYEQFF
D gene: NA; J gene: TRBJ1-2; clone size: NA; V gene: TRBV9; CDR3 DNA: TGTGCCAGCAGCGTAGGCGGTAAGGACAGTTCCTATGGCTACACCTTC; CDR3 protein: CASSVGGKDSSYGYTF
D gene: NA; J gene: TRBJ2-1; clone size: NA; V gene: TRBV15; CDR3 DNA: TGTGCCACCAGCAGGCCGGACAGATACAATGAGCAGTTCTTC; CDR3 protein: CATSRPDRYNEQFF
D gene: NA; J gene: TRBJ2-5; clone size: few; V gene: TRBV6-1; CDR3 DNA: TGTGCCAGCTCTACCGGAGAGGGGAGGGGGGCCCAGTACTTC; CDR3 protein: CASSTGEGRGAQYF
D gene: NA; J gene: TRBJ2-7; clone size: NA; V gene: TRBV5-1; CDR3 DNA: TGCGCCAGCAGCTTGGCAGAGACTAGGTACGAGCAGTACTTC; CDR3 protein: CASSLAETRYEQYF
D gene: TRBD2; J gene: TRBJ2-7; clone size: few; V gene: TRBV7-9; CDR3 DNA: TGTGCCAGCAGCGTACTAGCGGGAGACATTCGAGGGGACTTC; CDR3 protein: CASSVLAGDIRGDF
D gene: NA; J gene: TRBJ1-1; clone size: once; V gene: TRBV30; CDR3 DNA: TGTGCCTGGGGCGGGGAGCCCCCGGCGGAAGCTTTCTTT; CDR3 protein: CAWGGEPPAEAFF
D gene: NA; J gene: TRBJ2-3; clone size: NA; V gene: TRBV11-1; CDR3 DNA: TGTGCCAGCAGCCAAAGGTGGGGGTCCGCTAGCGAGCAGGGTACGCAGTATTTT; CDR3 protein: CASSQRWGSASEQGTQYF